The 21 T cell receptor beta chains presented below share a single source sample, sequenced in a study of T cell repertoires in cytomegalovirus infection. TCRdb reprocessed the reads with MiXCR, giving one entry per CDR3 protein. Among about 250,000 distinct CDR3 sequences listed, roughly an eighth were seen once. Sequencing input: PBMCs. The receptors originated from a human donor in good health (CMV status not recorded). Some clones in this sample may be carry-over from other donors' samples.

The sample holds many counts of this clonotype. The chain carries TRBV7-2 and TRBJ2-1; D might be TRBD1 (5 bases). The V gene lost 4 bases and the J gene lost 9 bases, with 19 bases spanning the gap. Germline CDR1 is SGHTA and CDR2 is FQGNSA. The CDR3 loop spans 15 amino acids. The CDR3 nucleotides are TGTGCCAGCAGCTCCCAGGGTCGCGCGGACGGTGAGCAGTTCTTC. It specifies CASSSQGRADGEQFF.

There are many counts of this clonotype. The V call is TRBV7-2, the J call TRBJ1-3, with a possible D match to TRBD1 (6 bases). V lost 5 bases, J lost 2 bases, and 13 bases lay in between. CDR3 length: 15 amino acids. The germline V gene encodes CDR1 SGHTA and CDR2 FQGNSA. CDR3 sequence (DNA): TGTGCCAGCAGCCCGACAGGTTCACCTGGAAACACCATATATTTT. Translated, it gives CASSPTGSPGNTIYF. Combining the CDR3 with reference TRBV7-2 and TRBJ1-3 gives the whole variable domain GAGVSQSPSNKVTEKGKDVELRCDPISGHTALYWYRQSLGQGLEFLIYFQGNSAPDKSGLPSDRFSAERTGGSVSTLTIQRTQQEDSAVYLCASSPTGSPGNTIYFGEGSWLTVV.

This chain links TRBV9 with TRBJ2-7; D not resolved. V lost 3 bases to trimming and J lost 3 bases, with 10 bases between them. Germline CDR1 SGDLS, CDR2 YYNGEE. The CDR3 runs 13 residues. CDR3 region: CASSGRVSYEQYF. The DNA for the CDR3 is TGTGCCAGCAGCGGGAGAGTGAGCTACGAGCAGTACTTC.

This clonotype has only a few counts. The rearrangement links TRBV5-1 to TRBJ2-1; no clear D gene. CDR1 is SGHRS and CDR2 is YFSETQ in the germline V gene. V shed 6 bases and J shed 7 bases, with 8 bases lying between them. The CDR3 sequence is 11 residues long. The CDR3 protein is CASTLGNEQFF. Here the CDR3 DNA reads TGCGCCAGCACCCTGGGTAATGAGCAGTTCTTC. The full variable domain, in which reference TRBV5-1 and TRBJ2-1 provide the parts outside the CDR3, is KAGVTQTPRYLIKTRGQQVTLSCSPISGHRSVSWYQQTPGQGLQFLFEYFSETQRNKGNFPGRFSGRQFSNSRSEMNVSTLELGDSALYLCASTLGNEQFFGPGTRLTVL.

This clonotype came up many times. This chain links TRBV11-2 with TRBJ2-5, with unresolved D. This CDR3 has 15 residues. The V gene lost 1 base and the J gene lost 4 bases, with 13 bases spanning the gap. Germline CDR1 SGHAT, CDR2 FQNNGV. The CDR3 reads CASSLVGRSGETQYF. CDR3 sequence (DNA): TGTGCCAGCAGCTTAGTTGGCCGGTCCGGAGAGACCCAGTACTTC.

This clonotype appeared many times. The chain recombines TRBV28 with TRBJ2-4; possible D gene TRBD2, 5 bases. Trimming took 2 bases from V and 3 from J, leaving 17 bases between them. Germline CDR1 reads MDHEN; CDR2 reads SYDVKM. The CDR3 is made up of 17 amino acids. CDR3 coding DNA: TGTGCCAGCAGTTTAAGGACGGGGAAACGTGGCAAAAACATTCAGTACTTC. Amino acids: CASSLRTGKRGKNIQYF.

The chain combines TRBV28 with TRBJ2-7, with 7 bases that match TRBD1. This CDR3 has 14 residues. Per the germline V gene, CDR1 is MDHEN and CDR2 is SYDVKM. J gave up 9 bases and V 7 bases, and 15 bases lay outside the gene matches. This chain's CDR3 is CASNPGQPYGVQYF. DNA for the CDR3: TGTGCCAGCAACCCGGGACAGCCCTATGGTGTGCAGTACTTC. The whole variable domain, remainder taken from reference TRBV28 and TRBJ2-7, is DVKVTQSSRYLVKRTGEKVFLECVQDMDHENMFWYRQDPGLGLRLIYFSYDVKMKEKGDIPEGYSVSREKKERFSLILESASTNQTSMYLCASNPGQPYGVQYFGPGTRLTVT.

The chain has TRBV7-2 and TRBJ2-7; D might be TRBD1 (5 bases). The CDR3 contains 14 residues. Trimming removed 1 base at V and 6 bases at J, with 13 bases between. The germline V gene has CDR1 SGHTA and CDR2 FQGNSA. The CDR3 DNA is TGTGCCAGCAGCTTAGGGGCAGGGTCAGGCGAGCAGTACTTC. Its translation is CASSLGAGSGEQYF.

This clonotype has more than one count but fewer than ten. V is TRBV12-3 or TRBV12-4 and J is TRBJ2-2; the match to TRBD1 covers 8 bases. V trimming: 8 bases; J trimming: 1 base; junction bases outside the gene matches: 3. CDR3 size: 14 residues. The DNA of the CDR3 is TGTGCCAGCGGGGGACAGGTGAACACCGGGGAGCTGTTTTTT. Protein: CASGGQVNTGELFF.

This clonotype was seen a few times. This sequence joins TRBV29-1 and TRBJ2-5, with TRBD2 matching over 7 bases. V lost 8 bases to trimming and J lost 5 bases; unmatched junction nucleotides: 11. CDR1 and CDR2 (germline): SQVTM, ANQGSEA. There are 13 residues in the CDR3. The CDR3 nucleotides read TGCAGCCTCACCCAGGGAGGGCCGGAGACCCAGTACTTC. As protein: CSLTQGGPETQYF.

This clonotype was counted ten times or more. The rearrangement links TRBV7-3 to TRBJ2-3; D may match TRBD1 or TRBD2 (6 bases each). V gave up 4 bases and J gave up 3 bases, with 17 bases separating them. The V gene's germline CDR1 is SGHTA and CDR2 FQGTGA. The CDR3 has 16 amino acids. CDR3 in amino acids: CASSSLTGGRTDTQYF. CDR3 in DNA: TGTGCCAGCAGCTCGTTGACTGGGGGGCGTACAGATACGCAGTATTTT. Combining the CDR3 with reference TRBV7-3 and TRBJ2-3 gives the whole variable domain GAGVSQTPSNKVTEKGKYVELRCDPISGHTALYWYRQSLGQGPEFLIYFQGTGAADDSGLPNDRFFAVRPEGSVSTLKIQRTERGDSAVYLCASSSLTGGRTDTQYFGPGTRLTVL.

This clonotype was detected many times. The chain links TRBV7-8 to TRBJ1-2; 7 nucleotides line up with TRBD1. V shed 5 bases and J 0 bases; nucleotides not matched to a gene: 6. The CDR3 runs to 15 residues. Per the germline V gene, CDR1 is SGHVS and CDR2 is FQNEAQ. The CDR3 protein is CASSLTGEANYGYTF. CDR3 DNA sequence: TGTGCCAGCAGCCTAACAGGGGAAGCTAACTATGGCTACACCTTC.

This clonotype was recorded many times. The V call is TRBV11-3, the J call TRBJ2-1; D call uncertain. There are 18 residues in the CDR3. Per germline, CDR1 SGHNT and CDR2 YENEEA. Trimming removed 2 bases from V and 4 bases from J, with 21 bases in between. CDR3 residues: CASSLKPFGALFYNEQFF. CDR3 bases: TGTGCCAGCAGCTTAAAGCCATTTGGTGCACTCTTTTACAATGAGCAGTTCTTC.

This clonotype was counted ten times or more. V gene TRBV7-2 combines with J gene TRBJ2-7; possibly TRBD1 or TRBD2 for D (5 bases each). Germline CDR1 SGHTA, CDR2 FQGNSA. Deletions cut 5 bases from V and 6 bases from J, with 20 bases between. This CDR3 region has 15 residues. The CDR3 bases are TGTGCCAGCAGCCAGGAGGCAGGGCCGGCCCTCGAGCAGTACTTC. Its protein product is CASSQEAGPALEQYF.

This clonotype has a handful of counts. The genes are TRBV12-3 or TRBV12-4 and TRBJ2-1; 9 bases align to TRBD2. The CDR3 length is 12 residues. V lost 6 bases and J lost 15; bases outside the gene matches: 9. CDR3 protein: CASSQTSGISFF. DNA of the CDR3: TGTGCCAGCAGCCAGACTAGCGGTATTTCGTTCTTC.

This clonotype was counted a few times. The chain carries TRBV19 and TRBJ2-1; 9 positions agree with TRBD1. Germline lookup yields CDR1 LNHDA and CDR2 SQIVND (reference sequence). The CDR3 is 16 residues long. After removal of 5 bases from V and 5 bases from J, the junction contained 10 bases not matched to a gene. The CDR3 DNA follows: TGTGCCAGTAGTGAAATGGCGGGACAGGGCCACAATGAGCAGTTCTTC. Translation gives CASSEMAGQGHNEQFF. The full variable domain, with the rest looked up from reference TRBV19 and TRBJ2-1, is DGGITQSPKYLFRKEGQNVTLSCEQNLNHDAMYWYRQDPGQGLRLIYYSQIVNDFQKGDIAEGYSVSREKKESFPLTVTSAQKNPTAFYLCASSEMAGQGHNEQFFGPGTRLTVL.

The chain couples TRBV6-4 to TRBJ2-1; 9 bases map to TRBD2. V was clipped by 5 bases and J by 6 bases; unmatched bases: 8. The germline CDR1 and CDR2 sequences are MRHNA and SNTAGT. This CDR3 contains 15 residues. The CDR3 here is CASSRELAGGNEQFF. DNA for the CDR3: TGTGCCAGCAGTAGGGAACTAGCGGGTGGCAATGAGCAGTTCTTC.

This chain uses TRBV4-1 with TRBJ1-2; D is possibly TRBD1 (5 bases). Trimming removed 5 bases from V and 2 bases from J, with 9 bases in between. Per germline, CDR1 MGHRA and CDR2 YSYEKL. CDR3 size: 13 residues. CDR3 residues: CASSSRQNYGYTF. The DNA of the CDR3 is TGCGCCAGCAGCTCCCGACAGAACTATGGCTACACCTTC.

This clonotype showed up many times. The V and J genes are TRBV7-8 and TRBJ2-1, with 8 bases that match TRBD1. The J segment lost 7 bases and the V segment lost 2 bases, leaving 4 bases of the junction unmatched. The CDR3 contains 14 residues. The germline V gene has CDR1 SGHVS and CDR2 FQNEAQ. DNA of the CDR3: TGTGCCAGCAGCTTAAGAACAGGGGGAAATGAGCAGTTCTTC. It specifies CASSLRTGGNEQFF.

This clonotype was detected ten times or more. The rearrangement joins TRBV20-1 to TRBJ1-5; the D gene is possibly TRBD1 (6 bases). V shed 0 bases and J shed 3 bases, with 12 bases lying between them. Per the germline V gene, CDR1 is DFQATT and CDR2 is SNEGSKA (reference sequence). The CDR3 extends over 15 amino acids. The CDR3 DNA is TGCAGTGCTAGAGATCGTCAGGGGAACAATCAGCCCCAGCATTTT. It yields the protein CSARDRQGNNQPQHF.

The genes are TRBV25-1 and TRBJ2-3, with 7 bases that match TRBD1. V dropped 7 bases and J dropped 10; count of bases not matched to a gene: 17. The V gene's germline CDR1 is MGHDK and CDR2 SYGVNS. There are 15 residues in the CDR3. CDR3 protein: CASNPTGPSIDAQYF. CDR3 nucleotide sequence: TGTGCCAGCAATCCGACAGGGCCCTCCATCGACGCGCAGTATTTT.